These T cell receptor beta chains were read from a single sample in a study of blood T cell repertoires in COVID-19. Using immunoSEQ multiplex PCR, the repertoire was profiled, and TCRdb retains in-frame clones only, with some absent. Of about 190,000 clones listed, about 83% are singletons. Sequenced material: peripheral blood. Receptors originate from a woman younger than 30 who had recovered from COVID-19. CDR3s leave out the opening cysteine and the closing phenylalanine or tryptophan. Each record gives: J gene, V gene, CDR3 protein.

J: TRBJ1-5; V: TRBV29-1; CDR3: SVRDRGSNQPQH
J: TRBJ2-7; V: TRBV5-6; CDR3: ASSFLGAQSYEQY
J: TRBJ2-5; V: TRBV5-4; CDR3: ASGPGLAGVGQETQY
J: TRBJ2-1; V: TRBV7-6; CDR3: ASSLEIGQGWNEQF
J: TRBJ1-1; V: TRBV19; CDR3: ASSIGVNTEAF
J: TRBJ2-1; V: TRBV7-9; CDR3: ASSLGGPPRNEQF
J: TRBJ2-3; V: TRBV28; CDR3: ASSLLWAKTDTQY
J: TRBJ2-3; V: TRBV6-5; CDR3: ASSSRALARTDTQY
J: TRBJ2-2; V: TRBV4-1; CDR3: ASSLPTSGAGELF
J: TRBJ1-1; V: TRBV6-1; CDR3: ASSEVQDYTEAF
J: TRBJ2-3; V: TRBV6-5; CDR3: ASSPETSTDTQY
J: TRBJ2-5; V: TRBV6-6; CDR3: ASSQTGAQETQY
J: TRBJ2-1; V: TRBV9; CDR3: ASSLRSSGTNNEQF
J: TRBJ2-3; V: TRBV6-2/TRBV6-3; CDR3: ASSLAGASSDTQY
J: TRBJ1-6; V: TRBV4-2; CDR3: ASSQAVLSSPLH
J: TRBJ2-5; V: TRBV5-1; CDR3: ASSYEGANQETQY
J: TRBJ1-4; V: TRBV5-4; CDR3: ASSFSGTGGGKLF
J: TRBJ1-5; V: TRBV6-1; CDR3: ASSDVGLENQPQH
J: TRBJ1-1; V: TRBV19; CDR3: ASSMGWDSNTEAF
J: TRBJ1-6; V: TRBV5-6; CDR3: ASSLDRGSSYNSPLH
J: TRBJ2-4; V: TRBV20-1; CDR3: SASVSVNQAKNIQY
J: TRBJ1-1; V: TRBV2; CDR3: ASSRQGGDTEAF
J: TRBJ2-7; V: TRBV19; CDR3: ASSNSRTMEQY
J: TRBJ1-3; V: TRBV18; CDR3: ASSPAYQDFSGNTIY
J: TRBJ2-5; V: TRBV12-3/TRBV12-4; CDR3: ASSSDSRKTQY
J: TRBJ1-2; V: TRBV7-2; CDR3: ASSLYSNGYT
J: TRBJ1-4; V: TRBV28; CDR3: ASSYGRTNEKLF
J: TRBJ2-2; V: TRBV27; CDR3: ASIPGQKNTGELF
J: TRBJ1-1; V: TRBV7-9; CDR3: ASRGQGLEAF
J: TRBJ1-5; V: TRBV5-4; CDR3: ASSLGPNSNQPQH
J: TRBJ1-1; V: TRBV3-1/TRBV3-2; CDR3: ASSHAQGAFEAF
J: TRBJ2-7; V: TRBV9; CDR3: ASSSGTVPYEQY
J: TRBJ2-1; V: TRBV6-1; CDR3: ASSDTNEQF
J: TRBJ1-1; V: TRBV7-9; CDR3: ASRLERVGNTEAF
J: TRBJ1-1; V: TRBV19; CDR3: ASSINSGWGTEAF
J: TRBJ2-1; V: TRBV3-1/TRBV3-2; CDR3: ASSPPFHEQF
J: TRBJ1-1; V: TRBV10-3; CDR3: AISESISGPSTEAF
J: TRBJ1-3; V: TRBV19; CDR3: ASTNPRVGYSGNTIY
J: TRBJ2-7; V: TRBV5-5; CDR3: ASSLFSREQY
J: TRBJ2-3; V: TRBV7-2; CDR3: ASSYVPSDTQY
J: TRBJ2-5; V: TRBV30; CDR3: AWTSDREGTQY
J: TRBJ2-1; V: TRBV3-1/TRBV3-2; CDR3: ASSQVRLERLYNEQF
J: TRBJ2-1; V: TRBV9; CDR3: ASSVATANEQF
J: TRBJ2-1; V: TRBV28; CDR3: ASRTSGLYNEQF
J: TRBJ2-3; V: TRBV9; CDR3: ASSVGGGRTDTQY
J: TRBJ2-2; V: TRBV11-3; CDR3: ASSSPGLAGDSNTGELF
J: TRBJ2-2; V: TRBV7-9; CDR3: ASDLHAGDAGELF
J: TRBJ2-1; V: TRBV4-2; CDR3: ASSQYVAGGPGYEQF